This TCR beta chain emerged from a study of blood T cells in healthy people across ages. This clonotype was counted between two and nine times. Germline values: CDR1 SQVTM, CDR2 ANQGSEA. This CDR3 comprises 13 residues. Trimming removed 8 bases at V and 6 bases at J, with 19 bases between. Primed by a sample-barcoded 5' primer and a J-beta primer mix, a second PCR proceeded for about 6 to 11 cycles. TCRdb ran MiXCR on the 5' RACE reads and lists one entry per CDR3 protein. In the table there are hundreds of thousands of distinct CDR3 sequences, around 25% of which are singletons. These same records also appear under a second study, on T cells of mothers and their children.

Material for sequencing was blood. The chain links TRBV29-1 to TRBJ1-2; D may be TRBD1 (6 bases). The receptor was derived from a boy younger than 18 in good health. The CDR3: CSMYHGGGDGYTF. The CDR3 DNA follows: TGCAGCATGTACCACGGGGGCGGGGATGGCTACACCTTC. The full variable domain, its missing parts supplied by reference TRBV29-1 and TRBJ1-2, is SAVISQKPSRDICQRGTSLTIQCQVDSQVTMMFWYRQQPGQSLTLIATANQGSEATYESGFVIDKFPISRPNLTFSTLTVSNMSPEDSSIYLCSMYHGGGDGYTFGSGTRLTVV.